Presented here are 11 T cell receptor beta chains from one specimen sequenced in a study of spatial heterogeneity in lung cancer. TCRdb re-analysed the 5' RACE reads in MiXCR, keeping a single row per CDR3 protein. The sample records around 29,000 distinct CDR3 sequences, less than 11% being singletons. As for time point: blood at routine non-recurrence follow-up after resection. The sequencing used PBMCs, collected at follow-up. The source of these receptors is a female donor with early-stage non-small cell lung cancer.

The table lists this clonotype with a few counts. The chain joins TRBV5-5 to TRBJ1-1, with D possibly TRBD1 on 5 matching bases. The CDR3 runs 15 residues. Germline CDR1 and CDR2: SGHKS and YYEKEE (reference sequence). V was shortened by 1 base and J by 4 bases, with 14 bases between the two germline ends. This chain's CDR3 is CASSLQRQGGTEAFF. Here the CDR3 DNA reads TGTGCCAGCAGCTTGCAAAGGCAGGGCGGCACTGAAGCTTTCTTT. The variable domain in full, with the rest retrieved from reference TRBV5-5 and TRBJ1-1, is DAGVTQSPTHLIKTRGQQVTLRCSPISGHKSVSWYQQVLGQGPQFIFQYYEKEERGRGNFPDRFSARQFPNYSSELNVNALLLGDSALYLCASSLQRQGGTEAFFGQGTRLTVV.

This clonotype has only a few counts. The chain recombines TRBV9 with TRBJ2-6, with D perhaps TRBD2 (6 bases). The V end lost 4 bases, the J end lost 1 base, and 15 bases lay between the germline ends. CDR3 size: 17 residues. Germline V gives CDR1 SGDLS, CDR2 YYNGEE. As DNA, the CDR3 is TGTGCCAGCAGCATGCGGGAACCCATTTCTGGGGCCAACGTCCTGACTTTC. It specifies CASSMREPISGANVLTF. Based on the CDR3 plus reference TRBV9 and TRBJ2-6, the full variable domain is DSGVTQTPKHLITATGQRVTLRCSPRSGDLSVYWYQQSLDQGLQFLIQYYNGEERAKGNILERFSAQQFPDLHSELNLSSLELGDSALYFCASSMREPISGANVLTFGAGSRLTVL.

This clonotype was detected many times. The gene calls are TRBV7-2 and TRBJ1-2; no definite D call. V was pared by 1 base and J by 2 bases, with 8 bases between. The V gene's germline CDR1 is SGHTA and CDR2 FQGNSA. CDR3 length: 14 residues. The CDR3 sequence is CASSLDSGNYGYTF. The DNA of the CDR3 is TGTGCCAGCAGCTTAGATTCAGGCAACTATGGCTACACCTTC. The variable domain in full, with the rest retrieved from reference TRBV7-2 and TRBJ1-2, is GAGVSQSPSNKVTEKGKDVELRCDPISGHTALYWYRQSLGQGLEFLIYFQGNSAPDKSGLPSDRFSAERTGGSVSTLTIQRTQQEDSAVYLCASSLDSGNYGYTFGSGTRLTVV.

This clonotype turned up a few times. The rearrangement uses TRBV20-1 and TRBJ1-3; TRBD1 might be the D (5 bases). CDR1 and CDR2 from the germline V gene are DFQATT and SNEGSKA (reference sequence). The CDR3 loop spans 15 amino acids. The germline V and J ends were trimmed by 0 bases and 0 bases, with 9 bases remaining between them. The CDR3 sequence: CSARDSGDSGNTIYF. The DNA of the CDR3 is TGCAGTGCTAGAGATTCGGGGGACTCTGGAAACACCATATATTTT.

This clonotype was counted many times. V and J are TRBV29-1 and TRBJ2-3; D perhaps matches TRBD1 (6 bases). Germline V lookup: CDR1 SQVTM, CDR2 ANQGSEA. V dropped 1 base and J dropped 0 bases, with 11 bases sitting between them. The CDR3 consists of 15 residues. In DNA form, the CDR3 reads TGCAGCGTTGAAGGACAGGCGGTTAGCACAGATACGCAGTATTTT. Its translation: CSVEGQAVSTDTQYF.

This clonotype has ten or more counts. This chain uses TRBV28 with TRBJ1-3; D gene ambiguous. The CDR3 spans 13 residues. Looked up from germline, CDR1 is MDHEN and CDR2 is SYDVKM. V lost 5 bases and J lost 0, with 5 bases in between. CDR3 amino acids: CASSPLSGNTIYF. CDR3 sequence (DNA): TGTGCCAGCAGTCCCCTCTCTGGAAACACCATATATTTT.

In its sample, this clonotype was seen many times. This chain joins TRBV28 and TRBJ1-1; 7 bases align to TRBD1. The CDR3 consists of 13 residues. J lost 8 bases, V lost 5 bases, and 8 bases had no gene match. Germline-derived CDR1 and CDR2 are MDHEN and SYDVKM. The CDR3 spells CASSRQGSDEAFF. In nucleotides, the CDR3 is TGTGCCAGCAGTCGACAGGGTTCGGACGAAGCTTTCTTT.

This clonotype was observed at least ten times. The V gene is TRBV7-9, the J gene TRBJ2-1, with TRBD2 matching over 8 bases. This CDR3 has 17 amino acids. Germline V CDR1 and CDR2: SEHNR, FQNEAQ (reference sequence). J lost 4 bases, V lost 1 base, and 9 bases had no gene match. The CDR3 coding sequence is TGTGCCAGCAGCTTAGTTGGTAGCGGGGAACCATACAATGAGCAGTTCTTC. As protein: CASSLVGSGEPYNEQFF.

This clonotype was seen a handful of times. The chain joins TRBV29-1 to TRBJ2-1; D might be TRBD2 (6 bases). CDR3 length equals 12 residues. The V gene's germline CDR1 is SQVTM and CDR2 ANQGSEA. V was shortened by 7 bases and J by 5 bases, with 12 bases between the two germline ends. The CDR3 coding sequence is TGCAGCGGGGTCCGGGAGCACAATGAGCAGTTCTTC. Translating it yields CSGVREHNEQFF.

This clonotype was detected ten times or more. The DNA of the CDR3 is TGTGCCAGCAGTTTAGATCGGGACTACCAAGAGACCCAGTACTTC. Amino acids: CASSLDRDYQETQYF. The rearrangement uses TRBV28 and TRBJ2-5, with D possibly TRBD2 on 6 matching bases. CDR3 length: 15 amino acids. V gave up 2 bases and J gave up 0 bases, with 10 bases separating them. Looked up from germline, CDR1 is MDHEN and CDR2 is SYDVKM.

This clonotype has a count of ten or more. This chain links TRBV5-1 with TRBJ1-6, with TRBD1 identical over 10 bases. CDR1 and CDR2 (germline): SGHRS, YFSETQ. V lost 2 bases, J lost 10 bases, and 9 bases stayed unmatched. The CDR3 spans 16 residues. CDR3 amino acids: CASSFRDRGRRSPLHF. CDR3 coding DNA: TGCGCCAGCAGCTTCCGGGACAGGGGTCGCAGATCACCCCTCCACTTT.